This T cell receptor (beta chain) stems from a study of blood T cell repertoires in COVID-19. In the study overall: PBMCs, B-cell-depleted T cells, or T cells provided the cDNA or gDNA that made up the material.

Deletions cut 6 bases from V and 0 bases from J, with 20 bases between. This CDR3 is built from 18 residues. Germline V lookup: CDR1 MNHEY, CDR2 SVGEGT. Under the authors' procedure: Quantification of nucleated cells was approximated via reference gene primer amplification. Clones were sequenced by immunoSEQ multiplex PCR, and TCRdb holds only the in-frame ones, with some missing. The V and J calls and clone size were taken over from that table, and D and trimming were inferred from the DNA. Seen here are about 66,000 clones, more than 70% observed once, and the top ten hold roughly 7%. Sequencing was carried out using peripheral blood. This TCR was recovered from a man aged 50-59 years with active COVID-19. The V call is TRBV6-2 or TRBV6-3, the J call TRBJ2-2; D might be TRBD2 (5 bases). CDR3 nucleotides: TGTGCCAGCAGCCCACGGGAAGGTTTATCTACGAACACCGGGGAGCTGTTTTTT. It codes for CASSPREGLSTNTGELFF.